This record covers a single T cell receptor (beta chain). The antigen it recognizes is unknown. No per-base quality is available; no much larger clone lies one base away. The library was produced with the immunoSEQ multiplex PCR assay. For the multiplex PCR, a mixture combining 60 forward primers for TCR Vbeta segments and 13 reverse primers for TCR Jbeta segments was used. Amplification of the CDR3 region of rearranged TCR beta genes was performed with a multiplex PCR assay on genomic DNA. The Illumina HiSeq System was used to sequence the amplified TCR beta libraries as 87-base-pair reads. The original pipeline was this. A later analysis counted 75 million to 100 million unique TCR beta chains across the 650 to 700 repertoires, and 9.5 million to 11 million of these chains were shared by at least two donors. Raw reads were error-corrected and collapsed into unique sequences with a nearest-neighbor algorithm that merged closely related sequences to remove PCR and sequencing errors. To assign V, D and J gene segments, CDR3 sequences were aligned to IMGT reference sequences. For a sequence to be retained, a match of at least six nucleotides was required to both a V gene segment and a J gene segment. Rearrangements were classified as productive when the CDR3 lacked stop codons and remained in frame with V and J, and all other rearrangements were classified as non-productive. Following IMGT convention, CDR3 was defined as the stretch from the second conserved V-encoded cysteine up to the conserved J-encoded phenylalanine. In an earlier analysis of approximately 590 of the donors, sequences lacking an unambiguous match to a single V gene segment were excluded. In an earlier analysis of roughly 600 of the donors, a V segment was called functional when productive rearrangements were above 56.7%, and segregating when the standard deviation between donors exceeded 5%. To diagnose cytomegalovirus status from the catalog of TCR beta chain sequences, a statistical classification framework was built. V and J gene assignment, in a later analysis, came from comparing TCR nucleotide sequences with IMGT/GENE-DB human TR gene sequences. The TCRdist pipeline was used in a later analysis to assign CDR3 sequences and most-parsimonious VDJ recombination scenarios. In a later analysis, each TCR beta chain was defined by its CDR3 amino acid sequence together with its V-gene family, and reads lacking a unique V-gene family were excluded. As a way to deal with suspected cross-contamination and a sequencing artifact, a later analysis dropped more than 500 nucleotide sequences that were highly shared and had low generation probability. In a later analysis, a clonal expansion index for each public chain was calculated from normalized within-repertoire ranks of inferred template counts. In a later analysis, generation probabilities were computed with a VDJ recombination model fitted to out-of-frame rearrangements, and the resulting probabilities were checked against IGoR. Hypergeometric tests were used in a later analysis to score TCR-TCR, TCR-HLA and TCR-CMV co-occurrence, with a repertoire-size bias correction applied to the TCR pairs. False discovery rates were estimated in a later analysis by permuting HLA or CMV assignments 20 times. In a later analysis, co-occurring TCRs were grouped using DBSCAN, with TCRdist sequence similarity added in when clustering inside HLA-allele-positive subsets. For co-occurrence clustering, repertoires with fewer than 30,000 or more than 120,000 public chains were excluded, along with roughly 5 repertoires with anomalous nucleotide sharing. TCRdb carries this immuneACCESS record with in-frame sequences only. Its versions omit some clonotypes, under half of them owing to an unresolved V gene in the studies checked, with the rest unexplained. V and J calls and clone size come straight from that table; D and trimming were deduced from the DNA. Counted in this sample were roughly 78,000 clones; 60% to 75% of them appeared once. About 22% of the sample is in the top ten clones.

These data come from a study of cytomegalovirus exposure and HLA in healthy donors (dated by TCRdb to the late 2010s). For context, the study as a whole: In an earlier analysis of approximately 500 of the donors, approximately 300 Gb of sequence data and 90 million to 120 million unique TCR beta sequences from some 170 million T cells were reported. The study aimed to test whether cataloging public T cell receptors could reveal signatures of past pathogen exposure. Roughly 310 gigabases of sequencing data and approximately 93 million unique TCR sequences were included in an early release covering under 650 HLA-typed donors. Both class I and class II loci were covered by HLA typing, at four-digit resolution. In an earlier analysis of roughly 540 of the donors, high-throughput TCR beta sequencing was used to judge whether each TCR beta V gene segment behaved as functional or pseudogenic. The study combined high-throughput TCR immunosequencing, statistical association of individual TCRs with disease status, and machine learning to predict cytomegalovirus infection status. A later analysis re-analyzed previously published TCR beta repertoires from 666 donors and added high-resolution HLA genotyping to study TCR occurrence patterns. The later analysis used no new phenotypic data to find candidate immune exposures, relying instead on TCR beta sequences and their occurrence across donors. Typing coverage differed by locus: A, B, C, DRB1 and DQB1 were typed in roughly 620-640 donors, DQA1 in roughly 500, DPA1 in some 570, and DPB1 in around 440. Using immunosequencing, the study profiled T cell repertoires from 666 subjects and related those repertoires to cytomegalovirus serostatus. A separate validation cohort of roughly 130 different subjects was used in addition to the roughly 670-subject first cohort. Donor age, sex, ethnicity and CMV serostatus were compiled alongside the repertoire data. All discovery cohort repertoires had been generated using a single sequencing platform. Roughly 5 DR-DQ haplotypes were handled as single units for association and clustering, since linkage in the cohort was strong. Of the roughly 390 genotyped donors, about 80% fell in the genetic ancestry cluster associated with self-reported Caucasian donors. A later genetic analysis took genome-wide SNP genotypes for about 60% of the roughly 670 donors and used that subset as a discovery cohort. On average, roughly 240,000 unique TCR beta nucleotide sequences were sequenced per donor among about 400 genotyped donors of the cohort, with roughly 18% of those sequences being non-productive.

Results the study describes overall, beyond this receptor: For the cohort, immune exposure information was limited to CMV serostatus. In this cohort, only TCR beta chains were sequenced, and detectable features were limited by the absence of alpha or paired-chain data. The 87-base-pair reads could not distinguish some IMGT-functional V segments, including TRBV6-2 and TRBV6-3, so those segments were excluded. A later analysis found that most CMV-associated TCR beta chains appeared HLA-restricted, with HLA associations seemingly driven largely by CMV exposure. In a later analysis, TCR association rates were found to vary across HLA loci, with the most associated TCRs seen for DRB1 alleles and the fewest for HLA-C alleles. Because HLA typing was missing for some donors at each locus, association tests included only the typed subset. A group of highly shared sequence variants was considered likely to be a technical artifact of the sequencing pipeline. Sequencing depth was assumed to be roughly uniform across donors in the presence/absence analyses, though that assumption may not hold. A further reported finding was that TCR beta sequences accurately predicted the HLA-A and HLA-B alleles for most subjects in the first cohort. Three of the identified cytomegalovirus-associated TCR beta chains were confirmed in vitro to be specific for cytomegalovirus antigens. According to a later genetic analysis, donors in an Asian-associated ancestry cluster had fewer N-insertions in productive TCRs than the approximately 650-donor mean. In a later analysis, HLA-associated TCR beta chains were found to be more clonally expanded and to have lower generation probabilities than equally common non-associated chains. According to the authors, the approach could potentially be generalized to other disease states and immunological phenotypes. In an earlier analysis of some 640 of the donors, most TCR beta V segments were observed in productive rearrangements about 87% or about 30% of the time, broadly matching IMGT annotations. The earlier analysis of 450 to 700 of the donors excluded some 15 rarely observed V segments, including chromosome 9 orphons, because counts were too low. A later analysis associated approximately 17,000 TCR beta sequences with specific HLA alleles at a false discovery rate of 0.05. In both the original and validation cohorts, the classifier was reported to diagnose cytomegalovirus status with high specificity and sensitivity. While some public TCRs were present in many individuals, most TCR sequences turned up only very rarely across donors. A later analysis reported that several top co-occurrence clusters appeared linked to parvovirus B19, influenza, CMV and Epstein-Barr virus. In the study, some 180 TCR beta chains were listed as associated with cytomegalovirus. A later genetic analysis associated a missense DCLRE1C variant with V-gene and J-gene trimming of TCR beta chains, and an independent cohort replicated the association. Strong co-occurrence of HLA alleles, especially DR and DQ, made assigning TCR associations to individual alleles difficult. Correlated functional status among segregating V segments might reflect linkage disequilibrium, but an unknown experimental factor could not be ruled out.

The CDR3 contains 14 residues, cysteine and phenylalanine counted. The sequence is cut down to CDR3 DNA, 42 bases in frame from base 1. V is pared back by 4 bases and J by 8 bases, with 16 bases lying between the germline termini. The germline V gene supplies CDR1 SGHDT and CDR2 YYEEEE. The cohort comprised around 700 healthy bone marrow donors. All cohort members were sampled while nominally healthy, although unrecorded immune exposures were likely present. The donor was CMV seropositive and was included in the group of 250 to 300 seropositive cohort members. A peripheral blood sample was collected from each donor, and TCR beta sequencing was performed on peripheral blood mononuclear cells. The Qiagen DNeasy Blood Extraction Kit was used to extract genomic DNA from the blood cell samples.

The sequenced sample consisted of PBMCs. In this chain, TRBV5-6 is recombined with TRBJ1-5; too little of a D gene remains to name it. This receptor was taken from a man aged 35-49 years in good health and CMV-seropositive. The CDR3 has the sequence CASSLLGRQEPQHF. The bases read TGTGCCAGCAGCCTTCTGGGCAGGCAGGAGCCCCAGCATTTT.